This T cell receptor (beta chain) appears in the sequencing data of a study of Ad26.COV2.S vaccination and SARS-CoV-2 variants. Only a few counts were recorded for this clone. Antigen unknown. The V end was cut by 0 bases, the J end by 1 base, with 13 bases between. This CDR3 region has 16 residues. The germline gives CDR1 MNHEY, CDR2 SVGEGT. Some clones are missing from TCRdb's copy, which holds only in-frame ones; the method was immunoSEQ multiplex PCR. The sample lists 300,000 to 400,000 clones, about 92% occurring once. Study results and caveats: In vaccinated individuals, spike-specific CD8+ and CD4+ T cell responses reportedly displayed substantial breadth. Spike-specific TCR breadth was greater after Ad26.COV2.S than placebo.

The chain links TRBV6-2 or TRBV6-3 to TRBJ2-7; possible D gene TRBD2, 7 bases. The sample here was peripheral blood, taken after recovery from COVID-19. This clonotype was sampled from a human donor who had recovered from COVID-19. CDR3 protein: CASSYSSGRGSYEQYF. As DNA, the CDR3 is TGTGCCAGCAGTTACTCGTCTGGGAGGGGGTCCTACGAGCAGTACTTC.